This T cell receptor beta chain is drawn from a study of post-analysis software for immune sequencing data. General observations from the study: Analysis by F measure revealed that same-batch samples clustered strongly together.

The authors incorporated unique molecular identifiers into the TCR beta cDNA libraries. TCRdb independently ran MiXCR on the PCR reads; one entry per CDR3 protein. Of 750,000 to 900,000 distinct CDR3 sequences in the sample, around 46% were seen once. This clonotype was counted between two and nine times. Its antigen is as yet unknown. The source material was blood. The receptor was derived from a girl aged 10 to 17 with multiple sclerosis.

The CDR3, as DNA: TGTGCCAGCAATCGAGGCACAGGCGATTACACCGGGGAGCTGTTTTTT. Amino acid sequence: CASNRGTGDYTGELFF. This chain links TRBV28 with TRBJ2-2, with D possibly being TRBD1 (5 bases). The CDR3 is made up of 16 amino acids. Trimming removed 7 bases from V and 3 bases from J, with 18 bases in between. Germline-derived CDR1 and CDR2 are MDHEN and SYDVKM.